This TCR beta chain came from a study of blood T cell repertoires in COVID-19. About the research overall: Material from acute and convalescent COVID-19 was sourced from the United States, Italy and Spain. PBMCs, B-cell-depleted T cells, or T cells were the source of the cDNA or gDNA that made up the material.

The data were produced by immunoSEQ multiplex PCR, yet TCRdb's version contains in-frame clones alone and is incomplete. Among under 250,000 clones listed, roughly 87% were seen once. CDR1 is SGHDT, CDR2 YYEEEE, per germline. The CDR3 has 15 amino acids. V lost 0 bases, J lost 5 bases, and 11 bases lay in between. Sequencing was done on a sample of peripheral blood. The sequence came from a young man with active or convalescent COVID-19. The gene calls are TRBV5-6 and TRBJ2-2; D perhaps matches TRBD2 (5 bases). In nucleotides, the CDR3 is TGTGCCAGCAGCTTGGATCCCAGAGGGACCGGGGAGCTGTTTTTT. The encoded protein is CASSLDPRGTGELFF.